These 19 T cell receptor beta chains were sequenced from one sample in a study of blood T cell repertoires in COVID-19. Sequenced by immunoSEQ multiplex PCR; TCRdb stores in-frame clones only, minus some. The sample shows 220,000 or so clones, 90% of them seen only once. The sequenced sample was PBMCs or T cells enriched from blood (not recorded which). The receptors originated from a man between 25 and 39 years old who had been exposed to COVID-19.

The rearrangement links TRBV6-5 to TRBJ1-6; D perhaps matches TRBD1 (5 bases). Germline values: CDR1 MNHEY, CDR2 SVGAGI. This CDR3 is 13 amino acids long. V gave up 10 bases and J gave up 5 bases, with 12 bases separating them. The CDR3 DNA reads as TGTGCCATTGGGGGGAGGAATAATTCACCCCTCCACTTT. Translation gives CAIGGRNNSPLHF.

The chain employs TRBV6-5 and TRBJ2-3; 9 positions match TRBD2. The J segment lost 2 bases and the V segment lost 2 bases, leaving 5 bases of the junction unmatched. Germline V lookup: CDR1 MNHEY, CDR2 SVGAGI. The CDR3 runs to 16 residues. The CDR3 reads CASSYGSSGATDTQYF. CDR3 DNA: TGTGCCAGCAGTTACGGGTCTAGCGGGGCCACAGATACGCAGTATTTT.

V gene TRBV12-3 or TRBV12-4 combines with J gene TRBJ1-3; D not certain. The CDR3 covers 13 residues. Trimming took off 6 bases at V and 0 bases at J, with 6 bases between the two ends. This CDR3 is CASSLVSGNTIYF. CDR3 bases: TGTGCCAGCAGCCTAGTCTCTGGAAACACCATATATTTT.

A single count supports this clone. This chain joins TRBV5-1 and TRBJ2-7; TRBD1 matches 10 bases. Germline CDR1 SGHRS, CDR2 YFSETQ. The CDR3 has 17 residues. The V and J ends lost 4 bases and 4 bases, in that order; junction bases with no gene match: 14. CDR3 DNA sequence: TGCGCCAGCAGCACGTCAGTTTCGGGACAGGGGTGGTACGAGCAGTACTTC. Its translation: CASSTSVSGQGWYEQYF.

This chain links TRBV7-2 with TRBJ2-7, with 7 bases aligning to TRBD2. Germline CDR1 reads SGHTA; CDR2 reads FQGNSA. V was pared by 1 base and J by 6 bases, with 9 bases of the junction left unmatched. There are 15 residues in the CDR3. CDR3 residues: CASSLVLGGGTEQYF. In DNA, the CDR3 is TGTGCCAGCAGCTTAGTCTTGGGGGGGGGAACCGAGCAGTACTTC. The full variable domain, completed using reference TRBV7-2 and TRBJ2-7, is GAGVSQSPSNKVTEKGKDVELRCDPISGHTALYWYRQSLGQGLEFLIYFQGNSAPDKSGLPSDRFSAERTGGSVSTLTIQRTQQEDSAVYLCASSLVLGGGTEQYFGPGTRLTVT.

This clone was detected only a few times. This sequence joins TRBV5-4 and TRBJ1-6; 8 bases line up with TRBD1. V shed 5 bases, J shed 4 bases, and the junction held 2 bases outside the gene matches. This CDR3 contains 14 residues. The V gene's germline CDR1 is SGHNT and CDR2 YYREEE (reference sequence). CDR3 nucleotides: TGTGCCAGCAGTCGGACAGGGTATAATTCACCCCTCCACTTT. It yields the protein CASSRTGYNSPLHF.

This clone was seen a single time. The CDR3 spells CASHDDRVYFSSGNTIYF. The CDR3 nucleotides are TGTGCCAGCCACGACGACAGGGTTTACTTCTCCTCTGGAAACACCATATATTTT. The V call is TRBV7-9, the J call TRBJ1-3, with TRBD1 matching over 7 bases. There are 18 residues in the CDR3. Germline V CDR1 and CDR2: SEHNR, FQNEAQ (reference sequence). V lost 8 bases and J lost 0; bases outside the gene matches: 16.

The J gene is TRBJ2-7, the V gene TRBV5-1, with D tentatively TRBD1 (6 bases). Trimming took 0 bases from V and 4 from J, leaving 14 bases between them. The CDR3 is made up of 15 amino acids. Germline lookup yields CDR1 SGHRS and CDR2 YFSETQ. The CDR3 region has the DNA TGCGCCAGCAGCTTGGATGGGACACTGTTGTACGAGCAGTACTTC. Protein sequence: CASSLDGTLLYEQYF.

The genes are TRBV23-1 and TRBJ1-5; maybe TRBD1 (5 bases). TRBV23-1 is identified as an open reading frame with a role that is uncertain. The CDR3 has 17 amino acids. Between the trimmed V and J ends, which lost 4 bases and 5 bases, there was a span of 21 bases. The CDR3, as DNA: TGCGCCAGCAGTCTCAAAGTGGGGCCATTGTGGGATCAGCCCCAGCATTTT. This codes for CASSLKVGPLWDQPQHF.

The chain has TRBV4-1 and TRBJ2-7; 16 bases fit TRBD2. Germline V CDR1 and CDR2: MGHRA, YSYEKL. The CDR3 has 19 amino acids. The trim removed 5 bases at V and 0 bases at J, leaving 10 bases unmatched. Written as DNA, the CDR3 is TGCGCCAGCAGCATCCAGGGGACTAGCGGGGGGGCCCTCTCCTACGAGCAGTACTTC. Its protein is CASSIQGTSGGALSYEQYF.

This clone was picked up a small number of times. The CDR3 here is CASSLFSGYSGYTF. CDR3 coding DNA: TGTGCCAGCAGCTTATTTTCAGGGTATTCAGGCTACACCTTC. This rearrangement joins TRBV7-2 to TRBJ1-2, with D possibly TRBD1 on 5 matching bases. Germline V CDR1 and CDR2: SGHTA, FQGNSA. The CDR3 is 14 residues long. V gave up 2 bases and J gave up 8 bases, with 15 bases separating them. Filled out from reference TRBV7-2 and TRBJ1-2, the complete variable domain reads GAGVSQSPSNKVTEKGKDVELRCDPISGHTALYWYRQSLGQGLEFLIYFQGNSAPDKSGLPSDRFSAERTGGSVSTLTIQRTQQEDSAVYLCASSLFSGYSGYTFGSGTRLTVV.

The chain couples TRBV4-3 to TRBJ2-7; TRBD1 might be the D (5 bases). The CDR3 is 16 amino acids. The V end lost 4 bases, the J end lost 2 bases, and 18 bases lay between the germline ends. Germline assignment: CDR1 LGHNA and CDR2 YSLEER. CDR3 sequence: CASSPNPSDRAYEQYF. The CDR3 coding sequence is TGCGCCAGCAGCCCAAATCCTTCAGACAGAGCCTACGAGCAGTACTTC.

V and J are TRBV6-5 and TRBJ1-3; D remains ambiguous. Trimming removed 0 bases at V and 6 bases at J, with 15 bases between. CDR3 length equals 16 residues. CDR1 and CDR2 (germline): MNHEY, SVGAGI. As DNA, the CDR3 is TGTGCCAGCAGTTACTCACTCCAAACTAGGGCAAACACCATATATTTT. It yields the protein CASSYSLQTRANTIYF.

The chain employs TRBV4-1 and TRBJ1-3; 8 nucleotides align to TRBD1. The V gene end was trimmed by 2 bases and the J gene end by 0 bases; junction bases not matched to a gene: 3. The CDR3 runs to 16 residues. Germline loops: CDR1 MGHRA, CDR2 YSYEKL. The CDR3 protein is CASSQRQGSSGNTIYF. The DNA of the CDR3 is TGCGCCAGCAGCCAAAGACAGGGGAGCTCTGGAAACACCATATATTTT.

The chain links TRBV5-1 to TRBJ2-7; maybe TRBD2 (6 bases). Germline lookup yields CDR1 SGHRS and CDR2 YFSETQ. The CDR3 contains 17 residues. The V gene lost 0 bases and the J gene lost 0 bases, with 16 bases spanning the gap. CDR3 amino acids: CASSLGSLSDYSYEQYF. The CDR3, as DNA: TGCGCCAGCAGCTTGGGTTCGTTGTCGGACTACTCCTACGAGCAGTACTTC. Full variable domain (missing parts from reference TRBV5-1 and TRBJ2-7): KAGVTQTPRYLIKTRGQQVTLSCSPISGHRSVSWYQQTPGQGLQFLFEYFSETQRNKGNFPGRFSGRQFSNSRSEMNVSTLELGDSALYLCASSLGSLSDYSYEQYFGPGTRLTVT.

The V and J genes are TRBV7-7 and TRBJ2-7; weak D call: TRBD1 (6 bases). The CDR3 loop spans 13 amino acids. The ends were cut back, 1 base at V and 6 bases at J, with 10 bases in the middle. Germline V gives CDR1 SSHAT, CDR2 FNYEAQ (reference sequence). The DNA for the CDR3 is TGTGCCAGCAGCTTAGACAGGGTTTCCGAGCAGTACTTC. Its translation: CASSLDRVSEQYF. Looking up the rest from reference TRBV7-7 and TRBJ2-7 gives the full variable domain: GAGVSQSPRYKVTKRGQDVTLRCDPISSHATLYWYQQALGQGPEFLTYFNYEAQPDKSGLPSDRFSAERPEGSISTLTIQRTEQRDSAMYRCASSLDRVSEQYFGPGTRLTVT.

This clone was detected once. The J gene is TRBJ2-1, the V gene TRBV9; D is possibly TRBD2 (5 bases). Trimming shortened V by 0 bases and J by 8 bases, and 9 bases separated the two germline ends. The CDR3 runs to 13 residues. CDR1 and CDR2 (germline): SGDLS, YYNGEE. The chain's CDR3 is CASSVAGRDEQFF. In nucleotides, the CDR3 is TGTGCCAGCAGCGTAGCGGGAAGGGATGAGCAGTTCTTC.

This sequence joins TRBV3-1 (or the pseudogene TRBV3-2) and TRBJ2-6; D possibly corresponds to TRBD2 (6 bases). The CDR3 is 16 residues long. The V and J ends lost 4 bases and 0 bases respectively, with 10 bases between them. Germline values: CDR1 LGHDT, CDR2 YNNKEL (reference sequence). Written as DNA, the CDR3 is TGTGCCAGCAGCCTCCTGGGAGGCTCTGGGGCCAACGTCCTGACTTTC. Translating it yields CASSLLGGSGANVLTF.

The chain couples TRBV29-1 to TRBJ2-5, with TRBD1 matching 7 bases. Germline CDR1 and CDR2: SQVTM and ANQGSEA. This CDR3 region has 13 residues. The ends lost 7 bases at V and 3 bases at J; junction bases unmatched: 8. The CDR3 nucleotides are TGCAGCGGGTACTACAGGGGAAAAGAGACCCAGTACTTC. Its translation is CSGYYRGKETQYF.